The clone carrying this T cell receptor beta chain was recorded many times. Its target is not known. A junction end diverges from the germline sequence, so it may reflect a read error. This record comes from a study of post-analysis software for immune sequencing data. Turning to the study itself: Progressive-relapsing, secondary progressive and relapsing-remitting multiple sclerosis were among the disease courses included. Study results and caveats: When patients were compared with controls, a handful of TRBV segments were more frequent, TRBV5-6, TRBV5-1 and TRBV20-1 among them. The normalized Chao1 diversity of multiple sclerosis patients was significantly lower than that of controls. Strong co-clustering by F measure linked samples that shared a preparation batch.

The CDR3 length is 13 residues. cDNA libraries for TCR beta contained unique molecular identifiers. Once about 0.95 to 10 million T cells were used, approximately 520,000 cDNA molecules resulted. A single record per CDR3 protein comes from TCRdb applying MiXCR to the PCR reads. The sample yields about 680,000 distinct CDR3 sequences, approximately 60% seen once. Sequenced input: blood. The chain carries TRBV12-3 or TRBV12-4 and TRBJ1-1, with a weak D call TRBD1 (5 bases). This sequence was found in a girl aged 2-15 years with multiple sclerosis. The CDR3 sequence is CASSLTENTEAFF. The CDR3 DNA sequence: TGCGCCAGCAGCTTGACAGAGAACACTGAAGCTTTCTTT.